These 20 T cell receptor beta chains came from one sample sequenced in a study of breast tumors, draining lymph nodes, adjacent tissues. Axillary draining lymph nodes of breast cancer patients supplied the node samples. TCRdb re-called the multiplex PCR reads with MiXCR, one entry per CDR3 protein. Among approximately 210,000 distinct CDR3 sequences listed, about 32% were seen once. Sequenced input: axillary lymph node tissue. These receptors came from a female donor with breast cancer. Some clones in this sample may be carry-over from other donors' samples.

The chain links TRBV11-3 to TRBJ2-1; the match to TRBD2 covers 8 bases. The length of the CDR3 is 13 residues. V was pared by 5 bases and J by 10 bases, with 7 bases of the junction left unmatched. In germline, CDR1 is SGHNT, CDR2 YENEEA. CDR3 nucleotides: TGTGCCAGCAGCCCCCGGGGGGGTCCGGAGCAGTTCTTC. Translating gives CASSPRGGPEQFF.

This clonotype was counted ten times or more. The chain links TRBV3-1 to TRBJ2-1; D not certain. Per germline, CDR1 LGHDT and CDR2 YNNKEL (reference sequence). The CDR3 has 13 residues. V was pared by 1 base and J by 9 bases, with 10 bases between. CDR3 nucleotides: TGTGCCAGCAGCCAAGGGCGTCGGATTGAGCAGTTCTTC. Its protein is CASSQGRRIEQFF.

This clonotype was seen more than once but under ten times. A much larger clone differs by one base, so this may be a read error. This CDR3 fails to terminate in the conserved phenylalanine or tryptophan, so it likely reflects a read error. The genes are TRBV5-6 and TRBJ2-7, with TRBD2 matching 15 bases. The CDR3 loop spans 17 amino acids. With 4 bases clipped from V and 4 bases from J, the junction kept 9 bases outside the gene matches. Germline assignment: CDR1 SGHDT and CDR2 YYEEEE. CDR3 protein: CASSEGLAGGYLYEQYL. The DNA for the CDR3 is TGTGCCAGCAGCGAAGGACTAGCGGGAGGGTATTTGTACGAGCAGTACCTC.

This clonotype has more than one count but fewer than ten. The CDR3 nucleotides are TGTGCCAGCAGTCCCCGACTAGTCGGAGAGACCCAGTACTTC. This translates into CASSPRLVGETQYF. This chain links TRBV6-2 or TRBV6-3 with TRBJ2-5; D is perhaps TRBD2 (6 bases). CDR1 is MNHEY, CDR2 SVGEGT, per germline. This CDR3 has 14 amino acids. V gave up 5 bases and J gave up 4 bases, with 14 bases separating them.

This clonotype was recorded many times. The genes are TRBV27 and TRBJ1-5; D gene uncertain. This CDR3 has 15 amino acids. Per the germline V gene, CDR1 is MNHEY and CDR2 is SMNVEV (reference sequence). Trimming removed 2 bases at V and 6 bases at J, with 14 bases between. The CDR3, as DNA: TGTGCCAGCAGTTTAACGGGAAGGGATATTCAGCCCCAGCATTTT. Protein product: CASSLTGRDIQPQHF.

This clonotype has at least ten counts. The rearrangement uses TRBV9 and TRBJ1-4; D perhaps matches TRBD1 (5 bases). This CDR3 has 16 residues. CDR1 and CDR2 (germline): SGDLS, YYNGEE. Trimming cost V 1 base and J 0 bases, with 10 bases left between them. Written as DNA, the CDR3 is TGTGCCAGCAGCGTATTTCAGGGCTCAACTAATGAAAAACTGTTTTTT. This codes for CASSVFQGSTNEKLFF.

At least ten counts were recorded for this clonotype. This chain joins TRBV15 and TRBJ2-5; 12 nucleotides match TRBD1. Looked up from germline, CDR1 is LNHNV and CDR2 is YYDKDF (reference sequence). Trimming removed 4 bases from V and 9 bases from J; junction bases left unmatched: 9. The CDR3 covers 15 residues. The CDR3 loop is CATSTRDRGQRAQYF. Written as DNA, the CDR3 is TGTGCCACCAGCACACGGGACAGGGGGCAGAGAGCCCAGTACTTC.

The rearrangement links TRBV7-2 to TRBJ1-5, with 8 bases identical to TRBD1. Germline trimming cut 4 bases from V and 6 bases from J; bases unmatched to any gene: 2. This CDR3 contains 13 residues. Germline CDR1 SGHTA, CDR2 FQGNSA. This chain's CDR3 is CASSSGQGQPQHF. DNA of the CDR3: TGTGCCAGCAGCTCTGGACAGGGTCAGCCCCAGCATTTT. The whole variable domain, remainder taken from reference TRBV7-2 and TRBJ1-5, is GAGVSQSPSNKVTEKGKDVELRCDPISGHTALYWYRQSLGQGLEFLIYFQGNSAPDKSGLPSDRFSAERTGGSVSTLTIQRTQQEDSAVYLCASSSGQGQPQHFGDGTRLSIL.

DNA for the CDR3: TGTGCCAGTAGGACAGGCAACATAAACACTGAAGCTTTCTTT. Encoded protein: CASRTGNINTEAFF. The chain couples TRBV19 to TRBJ1-1; possibly TRBD1 for D (6 bases). CDR3 size: 14 residues. Trimming removed 6 bases at V and 2 bases at J, with 13 bases between. Germline CDR1 is LNHDA and CDR2 is SQIVND (reference sequence).

This clonotype showed up many times. J is TRBJ2-7 and V is TRBV20-1, with D maybe TRBD1 (5 bases). V lost 6 bases to trimming and J lost 2 bases, with 17 bases between them. Germline assignment: CDR1 DFQATT and CDR2 SNEGSKA (reference sequence). The CDR3 extends over 14 amino acids. The CDR3 loop reads CSAESGFGTYEQYF. CDR3 sequence (DNA): TGCAGTGCGGAATCAGGGTTCGGAACCTACGAGCAGTACTTC.

This clonotype was detected a few times. The genes are TRBV18 and TRBJ2-1; 9 nucleotides align to TRBD1. CDR1 is KGHSH, CDR2 LQKENI, per germline. V lost 5 bases to trimming and J lost 8 bases; unmatched junction nucleotides: 7. The CDR3 is 14 amino acids. CDR3 bases: TGTGCCAGCTCATCCCGGGACAGGGTTGATGAGCAGTTCTTC. Its translation: CASSSRDRVDEQFF.

This CDR3 is CNAEQGGEKLFF. CDR3 DNA sequence: TGCAATGCAGAACAGGGAGGTGAAAAACTGTTTTTT. The V and J genes are TRBV20-1 and TRBJ1-4; TRBD1 might be the D (6 bases). CDR1 and CDR2 from the germline V gene are DFQATT and SNEGSKA (reference sequence). The CDR3 is 12 amino acids.

The V and J genes are TRBV20-1 and TRBJ2-7; TRBD2 agrees at 8 bases. With V trimmed by 6 bases and J by 3 bases, 13 bases remained unmatched. There are 15 residues in the CDR3. Per germline, CDR1 DFQATT and CDR2 SNEGSKA (reference sequence). CDR3 sequence reads: CSAPNSGKAVYEQYF. The CDR3 region has the DNA TGCAGTGCCCCTAATAGCGGGAAGGCCGTCTACGAGCAGTACTTC.

This clonotype appeared many times. The chain has TRBV12-3 or TRBV12-4 and TRBJ2-5; D unresolved. Deletions cut 1 base from V and 6 bases from J, with 9 bases between. The CDR3 is 13 residues long. DNA for the CDR3: TGTGCCAGCAGTTTAGGGGGTGGACAGACCCAGTACTTC. This codes for CASSLGGGQTQYF.

This clonotype showed up many times. The chain couples TRBV6-6 to TRBJ1-5, with 9 bases aligning to TRBD1. This CDR3 has 16 amino acids. Trimming at V came to 7 bases and at J to 5 bases, leaving 12 bases not matched to a gene. CDR1 is MNHNY, CDR2 SVGAGI, per germline (reference sequence). The CDR3 is CASTNIQGARDQPQHF. CDR3 DNA: TGTGCCAGCACCAACATACAGGGGGCCAGGGATCAGCCCCAGCATTTT.

This clonotype was observed at least ten times. The chain employs TRBV7-9 and TRBJ2-6; 7 bases match TRBD2. The CDR3 spans 18 residues. V gave up 5 bases and J gave up 0 bases; unmatched junction bases: 10. Germline values: CDR1 SEHNR, CDR2 FQNEAQ (reference sequence). The CDR3 loop reads CASSRQRGPHSGANVLTF. CDR3 DNA: TGTGCCAGCAGCCGCCAGCGGGGCCCTCACTCTGGGGCCAACGTCCTGACTTTC.

This chain joins TRBV15 and TRBJ2-3, with D perhaps TRBD2 (6 bases). The CDR3 length is 17 residues. Trimming took off 3 bases at V and 2 bases at J, with 18 bases between the two ends. Germline assignment: CDR1 LNHNV and CDR2 YYDKDF (reference sequence). CDR3 sequence reads: CATSSLAGGPSTDTQYF. Written as DNA, the CDR3 is TGTGCCACCAGCAGCTTGGCCGGAGGGCCTTCCACAGATACGCAGTATTTT.

This clonotype was found many times. The genes are TRBV5-1 and TRBJ2-5; TRBD1 aligns across 8 bases. This CDR3 contains 17 residues. After removal of 0 bases from V and 3 bases from J, the junction contained 10 bases not matched to a gene. The germline gives CDR1 SGHRS, CDR2 YFSETQ. The CDR3, as DNA: TGCGCCAGCAGCTTGGTCAGCGGACAGGGTTGGGAAGAGACCCAGTACTTC. It yields the protein CASSLVSGQGWEETQYF.

Remarks on this clonotype: A much bigger clone sits one base away, suggesting this may be a read error. The chain carries TRBV6-5 and TRBJ1-2; D not certain. Germline CDR1 MNHEY, CDR2 SVGAGI. There are 14 residues in the CDR3. The CDR3 here is CASSPAEGFHGYAF. CDR3 nucleotides: TGTGCCAGCAGCCCCGCGGAAGGGTTTCATGGCTACGCCTTC.

Remarks on this clonotype: This may come from a read error, since a much larger clone is one base off. The chain is built from TRBV5-6 and TRBJ2-1; possible D gene TRBD2, 7 bases. CDR1 is SGHDT and CDR2 is YYEEEE in the germline V gene. The CDR3 totals 15 residues. V lost 3 bases, J lost 8 bases, and 18 bases lay in between. The CDR3, as DNA: TGTGCCAGCAGCTCGTATAGGGCGGGGGCGGATGAGCAGTTCTTC. Residues: CASSSYRAGADEQFF. The whole variable domain, remainder taken from reference TRBV5-6 and TRBJ2-1, is DAGVTQSPTHLIKTRGQQVTLRCSPKSGHDTVSWYQQALGQGPQFIFQYYEEEERQRGNFPDRFSGHQFPNYSSELNVNALLLGDSALYLCASSSYRAGADEQFFGPGTRLTVL.